Below are 10 T cell receptor beta chains sequenced from a single sample in a study of vaccination and CD4 T cells after COVID-19. The Oncomine TCR Beta short-read assay was what sequenced the DNA obtained from cultured CD4+ T cells. TCRdb re-derived calls from the PCR reads in MiXCR, one entry per CDR3 protein. This table has some 11,000 distinct CDR3 sequences, around 77% appearing once. Treatment in this sample: roughly ten-day PBMC culture with coronavirus spike peptide pools or control peptides (ViraFEST assay). Their target antigens are unknown. Sequencing input: CD4+ T cells from blood, cultured in vitro. These TCRs come from a human donor who had recovered from COVID-19.

This clonotype was seen only a few times. The V gene is TRBV7-2, the J gene TRBJ2-3; D possibly corresponds to TRBD2 (5 bases). The CDR3 consists of 17 residues. The germline CDR1 and CDR2 sequences are SGHTA and FQGNSA. The ends were cut back, 1 base at V and 4 bases at J, with 18 bases in the middle. The CDR3 sequence: CASSLVNGIPGPDTQYF. The DNA for the CDR3 is TGTGCCAGCAGCTTAGTTAACGGGATACCCGGCCCAGATACGCAGTATTTT.

The chain links TRBV11-2 to TRBJ1-1; D gene ambiguous. The length of the CDR3 is 13 residues. CDR1 is SGHAT, CDR2 FQNNGV, per germline. V dropped 1 base and J dropped 5 bases, with 8 bases sitting between them. In nucleotides, the CDR3 is TGTGCCAGCAGCTTAGGGGTAGGGACTGAAGCTTTCTTT. Its translation: CASSLGVGTEAFF.

This clonotype appeared a few times. This chain links TRBV10-1 with TRBJ1-5; no clear D. Germline CDR1 is WNHNN and CDR2 is SYGVQD (reference sequence). Trimming took 11 bases from V and 7 from J, leaving 9 bases between them. The CDR3 consists of 10 residues. As DNA, the CDR3 is TGCGCCGCCGGGAGGCAGCCCCAGCATTTT. Amino acids: CAAGRQPQHF.

V gene TRBV15 combines with J gene TRBJ2-7, with 9 positions matching TRBD1. Germline V gene lookup returns CDR1 LNHNV and CDR2 YYDKDF (reference sequence). The CDR3 is 15 residues long. V shed 3 bases, J shed 6 bases, and the junction held 9 bases outside the gene matches. The CDR3 nucleotides are TGTGCCACCAGCAGGACGCCGGGACAGGGAATCGAGCAGTACTTC. Its protein is CATSRTPGQGIEQYF.

The chain joins TRBV7-9 to TRBJ2-1; TRBD2 matches 11 bases. Germline lookup yields CDR1 SEHNR and CDR2 FQNEAQ (reference sequence). The CDR3 totals 20 residues. With 1 base clipped from V and 2 bases from J, the junction kept 13 bases outside the gene matches. The CDR3 protein is CASSLDRLGLAGGAYNEQFF. The DNA for the CDR3 is TGTGCCAGCAGCTTAGATAGGCTCGGTCTAGCGGGAGGCGCCTACAATGAGCAGTTCTTC.

The V call is TRBV10-1, the J call TRBJ1-1; tentatively, D is TRBD1 (5 bases). Germline values: CDR1 WNHNN, CDR2 SYGVQD (reference sequence). Between the trimmed V and J ends, which lost 6 bases and 1 base, there was a span of 6 bases. There are 12 residues in the CDR3. CDR3 in DNA: TGCGCCAGCAGCACAGGGAACACTGAAGCTTTCTTT. Translating gives CASSTGNTEAFF.

This clonotype showed up just a few times. This rearrangement joins TRBV6-1 to TRBJ2-7; 7 nucleotides match TRBD1. CDR1 and CDR2 (germline): MNHNS, SASEGT. There are 14 residues in the CDR3. V trimming: 8 bases; J trimming: 0 bases; junction bases outside the gene matches: 7. CDR3 in amino acids: CASEWDRSSYEQYF. In DNA, the CDR3 is TGTGCCAGCGAATGGGACAGATCCTCCTACGAGCAGTACTTC.

The V call is TRBV7-2, the J call TRBJ2-7; no clear D. V was cut by 5 bases and J by 3 bases, with 11 bases left in between. The CDR3 consists of 13 residues. Germline V CDR1 and CDR2: SGHTA, FQGNSA. For the CDR3, the DNA is TGTGCCAGCAGCCACCCCCCTAACTACGAGCAGTACTTC. Protein sequence: CASSHPPNYEQYF.

This clonotype has only a few counts. The chain employs TRBV6-1 and TRBJ1-6, with TRBD1 as a possible D gene (6 bases). Trimming stripped 7 bases from V and 13 bases from J, with 17 bases between. Germline V gene data show CDR1 as MNHNS and CDR2 as SASEGT. This CDR3 contains 13 residues. The CDR3: CASTPRDNAPLHF. CDR3 coding DNA: TGTGCCAGCACCCCCCGGGACAACGCGCCCCTCCACTTT.

The sample holds a few counts of this clonotype. This sequence joins TRBV7-9 and TRBJ1-2, with a weak D call TRBD1 (5 bases). CDR1 is SEHNR and CDR2 is FQNEAQ in the germline V gene (reference sequence). V was shortened by 5 bases and J by 3 bases, with 16 bases between the two germline ends. This CDR3 region has 15 residues. For the CDR3, the DNA is TGTGCCAGCAGCGACGACTTGGGGCCCTACTATGGCTACACCTTC. Protein: CASSDDLGPYYGYTF. Using reference TRBV7-9 and TRBJ1-2 for the parts outside the CDR3, the full variable domain is DTGVSQNPRHKITKRGQNVTFRCDPISEHNRLYWYRQTLGQGPEFLTYFQNEAQLEKSRLLSDRFSAERPKGSFSTLEIQRTEQGDSAMYLCASSDDLGPYYGYTFGSGTRLTVV.